This is a list of T cell receptor beta chains from one sample in a study of identical twins. From the 5' RACE reads, TCRdb called clonotypes with MiXCR, one entry per CDR3 protein. The sample lists more than 400,000 distinct CDR3 sequences, 12% to 15% occurring once. Separately, the same data were catalogued under a study of yellow fever vaccine responses in identical twins.

The sequenced sample consisted of CD4+ T cells sorted from blood. The receptors shown here come from a woman under 30 in good health. Each CDR3 is given with its conserved first and last residue. The D gene is left open where the match is weak. The size of a clone is reported for some rows only, either as once, few or many, or as a class for expanded clones.

d_call	v_call	j_call	clone_size	cdr3_nt	cdr3_aa
TRBD2	TRBV11-2	TRBJ2-2	many	TGTGCCAGCAGCTTAAGGGGTGCTAGCGGCCATAATTACACCGGGGAGCTGTTTTTT	CASSLRGASGHNYTGELFF
NA	TRBV2	TRBJ2-3	few	TGTGCCAGCACGGCGGGACGCACAGATACGCAGTATTTT	CASTAGRTDTQYF
TRBD1	TRBV5-1	TRBJ1-3	few	TGCGCCAGCAGCCGGACAGGGCAAACTGGAAACACCATATATTTT	CASSRTGQTGNTIYF
NA	TRBV12-3/TRBV12-4	TRBJ1-1	few	TGTGCCAGCAAGGTCGGGGCCATATCTGAAGCTTTCTTT	CASKVGAISEAFF
NA	TRBV7-9	TRBJ2-7	few	TGTGCCAGCAGCTTAGCTAGCGTCTCCTACGAGCAGTACTTC	CASSLASVSYEQYF
TRBD2	TRBV24-1	TRBJ2-3	few	TGTGCCACCAGGTCGAGCGGGAGCCCGACCGATACGCAGTATTTT	CATRSSGSPTDTQYF
TRBD2	TRBV20-1	TRBJ2-1	many	TGCAGTGCTAGAAGAAGCGGGGGGCCCCGGCGCTATGAGCAGTTCTTC	CSARRSGGPRRYEQFF
NA	TRBV5-1	TRBJ2-3	NA	TGCGCCAGCAGCTTTGGACGAGGAGGAGATACGCAGTATTTT	CASSFGRGGDTQYF
NA	TRBV3-1	TRBJ2-2	NA	TGTGCCAGCAGCCAAGGGGACTGGGTTGGCGGGGAGCTGTTTTTT	CASSQGDWVGGELFF
TRBD1	TRBV20-1	TRBJ2-7	many	TGCAGTGCTAGACCAGGGGGCGGCGAGCAGTACTTC	CSARPGGGEQYF
TRBD2	TRBV5-1	TRBJ2-1	many	TGCGCCAGCAGCTTGGCCAGCGGGGGGGCAGATGAGCAGTTCTTC	CASSLASGGADEQFF
NA	TRBV7-9	TRBJ2-3	NA	TGTGCCAGCAGCTTAAGTGATCTTCCAGATACGCAGTATTTT	CASSLSDLPDTQYF
TRBD2	TRBV29-1	TRBJ2-2	few	TGCAGCGTTGGGACTAGCGGGGGCCACACCGGGGAGCTGTTTTTT	CSVGTSGGHTGELFF
TRBD1	TRBV11-2	TRBJ1-4	few	TGTGCCAGCAGCCCTGGGACAGGGGGCGTTATGGCGCCGAATGAAAAACTGTTTTTT	CASSPGTGGVMAPNEKLFF
NA	TRBV5-5	TRBJ2-1	NA	TGTGCCAGCAGCTGGACATTCGGGAATGAGCAGTTCTTC	CASSWTFGNEQFF
NA	TRBV12-3/TRBV12-4	TRBJ1-4	few	TGTGCCAGCAGTTTAATGTGGTCAACTAATGAAAAACTGTTTTTT	CASSLMWSTNEKLFF
NA	TRBV18	TRBJ2-1	NA	TGTGCCAGCTCACCTACGCGGGTAGGGTACAATGAGCAGTTCTTC	CASSPTRVGYNEQFF
TRBD1	TRBV9	TRBJ1-6	few	TGTGCCAGCAGCGCGGCGGCAGGGGGAATGGGTTCACCCCTCCACTTT	CASSAAAGGMGSPLHF
TRBD1	TRBV6-4	TRBJ1-6	NA	TGTGCCAGCAGTGAGACAGGGAGGGATAATTCACCCCTCCACTTT	CASSETGRDNSPLHF
NA	TRBV24-1	TRBJ2-1	NA	TGTGCCACCAGTGATCCCCCCCAGGGTAATGGTCGGGATGAGCAGTTCTTC	CATSDPPQGNGRDEQFF
NA	TRBV3-1	TRBJ2-1	few	TGTGCCAGCAGCCAAGTGCAGGGCTATGAGCAGTTCTTC	CASSQVQGYEQFF
TRBD2	TRBV10-2	TRBJ2-1	few	TGCGCCACCTTCTTCGAGCGGGAGGGCCGAGGGTACAATGAGCAGTTCTTC	CATFFEREGRGYNEQFF
TRBD2	TRBV10-3	TRBJ2-1	NA	TGTGCCATCAGTGTCCCAACCGGGACTAGCGGGAGTTTTAGGAAAACGAGCTCCTACAATGAGCAGTTCTTC	CAISVPTGTSGSFRKTSSYNEQFF
NA	TRBV3-1	TRBJ2-3	few	TGTGCCAGCAGCCATGTGGGCCACACAGATACGCAGTATTTT	CASSHVGHTDTQYF
NA	TRBV5-1	TRBJ2-1	few	TGCGCCAGCAGCTTGGGCGCCGCTCCCGGTGAGCAGTTCTTC	CASSLGAAPGEQFF
NA	TRBV14	TRBJ1-1	few	TGTGCCAGCAGGCGGGGTATTGATGAAGCTTTCTTT	CASRRGIDEAFF
NA	TRBV9	TRBJ2-6	few	TGTGCCAGCAGCGTAGGTGGGGGAGTCTCTGGGGCCAACGTCCTGACTTTC	CASSVGGGVSGANVLTF
NA	TRBV4-1	TRBJ2-5	many	TGCGCCAGCAGCCAAGGTGGTAGGGACCAAGAGACCCAGTACTTC	CASSQGGRDQETQYF
NA	TRBV6-2/TRBV6-3	TRBJ1-1	NA	TGTGCCAGCAAGGGCAGGTTGAACACTGAAGCTTTCTTT	CASKGRLNTEAFF
NA	TRBV11-2	TRBJ1-5	few	TGTGCCAGCAGCGGACAAAGCAATCAGCCCCAGCATTTT	CASSGQSNQPQHF
NA	TRBV12-3/TRBV12-4	TRBJ2-5	few	TGTGCCAGCACCCTAGACGGCAGGGGTCCTCAAGAGACCCAGTACTTC	CASTLDGRGPQETQYF
NA	TRBV20-1	TRBJ2-7	NA	TGCAGTGCTGGAACCTCACTTTACGAGCAGTACTTC	CSAGTSLYEQYF
TRBD1	TRBV28	TRBJ1-5	few	TGTGCCAGCATCACGCCCTCTCAGGGGGTAGGGAATCAGCCCCAGCATTTT	CASITPSQGVGNQPQHF
TRBD1	TRBV7-8	TRBJ1-1	few	TGTGCCAGCAGCTTAGACCCGGGACAGGGCCCGAGGGCTTTCTTT	CASSLDPGQGPRAFF
TRBD2	TRBV27	TRBJ2-7	few	TGTGCCAGCAGTCCAAATTTTAGCGGGAGGGTTACCGAGCAGTACTTC	CASSPNFSGRVTEQYF
NA	TRBV12-3/TRBV12-4	TRBJ1-2	many	TGTGCCAGCAGTTCCAGACTGACAGGATACGATGGCTACACCTTC	CASSSRLTGYDGYTF
TRBD2	TRBV11-2	TRBJ2-1	NA	TGTGCCAGCACCTTAGCGGGAGTGGCCTACAATGAGCAGTTCTTC	CASTLAGVAYNEQFF
NA	TRBV12-3/TRBV12-4	TRBJ2-7	few	TGTGCCAGCAAAGGCGGTTCCTACGAGCAGTACTTC	CASKGGSYEQYF
TRBD1	TRBV28	TRBJ2-1	once	TGTGCCAGCAGCTCCGCCGGGACAGGGGGTTACAATGAGCAGTTCTTC	CASSSAGTGGYNEQFF
NA	TRBV28	TRBJ2-7	NA	TGTGCCAGCAGTTTCAATAGGCCTCCAAACGAGCAGTACTTC	CASSFNRPPNEQYF
TRBD2	TRBV3-1	TRBJ2-1	many	TGTGCCAGCAGCCAGGGACTAGCGGGTTACAATGAGCAGTTCTTC	CASSQGLAGYNEQFF
TRBD1	TRBV6-1	TRBJ1-2	few	TGTGCCAGCAGAAAGACAGGGGGCTCTAACTATGGCTACACCTTC	CASRKTGGSNYGYTF
TRBD1	TRBV3-1	TRBJ2-1	NA	TGTGCCAGCAGCCAGACCGTGGACAGGGCTGAGCAGTTCTTC	CASSQTVDRAEQFF
NA	TRBV29-1	TRBJ2-5	few	TGCAGCGTCGAGGGAGACAGGAGGGAGACCCAGTACTTC	CSVEGDRRETQYF
NA	TRBV3-1	TRBJ1-1	NA	TGTGCCAGCAGCCCTTTTCCCCCTGAAGCTTTCTTT	CASSPFPPEAFF
NA	TRBV10-3	TRBJ2-3	few	TGTGCCATCAGGGGAGCGGCTAGCACAGATACGCAGTATTTT	CAIRGAASTDTQYF
TRBD2	TRBV24-1	TRBJ2-3	NA	TGTGCCACCAGTGATCTACCAGGAGCTAGCGGGAGAGGTATTGGAGATACGCAGTATTTT	CATSDLPGASGRGIGDTQYF
NA	TRBV6-1	TRBJ2-5	few	TGTGCCAGCAGACGACAGAGACAAGAGACCCAGTACTTC	CASRRQRQETQYF
NA	TRBV21-1	TRBJ2-3	NA	TGTGCCAGCAGCAAAGTGAGCGGGGGCCCGAATACGCAGTATTTT	CASSKVSGGPNTQYF
NA	TRBV12-3/TRBV12-4	TRBJ2-1	NA	TGTGCCAGCAAACAGGGAAACTACAATGAGCAGTTCTTC	CASKQGNYNEQFF
TRBD1	TRBV12-3/TRBV12-4	TRBJ2-1	NA	TGTGCCAGCACCTTGACAGGGGGATACAATGAGCAGTTCTTC	CASTLTGGYNEQFF
NA	TRBV5-4	TRBJ2-2	few	TGTGCCAGCAGCTTCTACAGCCTTAACACCGGGGAGCTGTTTTTT	CASSFYSLNTGELFF
NA	TRBV20-1	TRBJ1-2	NA	TGCAGTGCTAGTCTTCAGGAAAACTATGGCTACACCTTC	CSASLQENYGYTF
NA	TRBV15	TRBJ2-5	few	TGTGCCACCAGCAGTAGGGGTCGTCAAGAGACCCAGTACTTC	CATSSRGRQETQYF
NA	TRBV20-1	TRBJ2-3	NA	TGCAGTGCTACTCGGGAGAGGGGCACAGATACGCAGTATTTT	CSATRERGTDTQYF
TRBD1	TRBV24-1	TRBJ2-5	few	TGTGCCACCAGTGAGACCGGGACAGGGTCGTGGACCCAGTACTTC	CATSETGTGSWTQYF
TRBD2	TRBV12-3/TRBV12-4	TRBJ2-7	few	TGTGCCAGCAGTCTAGCGGGACTAGCCTACGAGCAGTACTTC	CASSLAGLAYEQYF
TRBD1	TRBV9	TRBJ1-2	NA	TGTGCCAGCAGCGTTGGGACAGGGGTTGGCTACACCTTC	CASSVGTGVGYTF
NA	TRBV10-3	TRBJ2-2	NA	TGTGCCATCAGTTCGCCGGGAAACACCGGGGAGCTGTTTTTT	CAISSPGNTGELFF
NA	TRBV20-1	TRBJ2-5	few	TGCAGTGCTTCTCTCGGGAGTTTGGAGACCCAGTACTTC	CSASLGSLETQYF